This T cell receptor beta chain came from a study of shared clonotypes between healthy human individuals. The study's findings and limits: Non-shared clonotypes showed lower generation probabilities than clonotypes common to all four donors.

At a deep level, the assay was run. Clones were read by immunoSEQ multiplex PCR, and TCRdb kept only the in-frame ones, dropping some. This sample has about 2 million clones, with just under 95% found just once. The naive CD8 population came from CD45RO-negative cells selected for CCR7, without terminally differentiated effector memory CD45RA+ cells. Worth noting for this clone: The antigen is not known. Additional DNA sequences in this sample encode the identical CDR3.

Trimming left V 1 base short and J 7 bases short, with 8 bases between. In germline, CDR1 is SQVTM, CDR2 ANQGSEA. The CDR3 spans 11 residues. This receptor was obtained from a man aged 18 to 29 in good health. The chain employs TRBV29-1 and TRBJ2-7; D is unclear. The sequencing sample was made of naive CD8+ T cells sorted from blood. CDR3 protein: CSVEGNGEQYF. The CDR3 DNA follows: TGCAGCGTTGAAGGTAACGGGGAGCAGTACTTC.